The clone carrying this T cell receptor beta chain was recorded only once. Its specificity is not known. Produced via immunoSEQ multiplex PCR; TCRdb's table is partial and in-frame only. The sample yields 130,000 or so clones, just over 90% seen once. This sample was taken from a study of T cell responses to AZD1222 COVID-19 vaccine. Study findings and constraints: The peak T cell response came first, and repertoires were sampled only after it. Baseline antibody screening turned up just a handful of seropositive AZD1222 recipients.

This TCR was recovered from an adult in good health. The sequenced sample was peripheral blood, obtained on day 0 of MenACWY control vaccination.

The chain's CDR3 is CASSDDRATNEKLFF. CDR3 bases: TGTGCCAGCAGCGACGACAGAGCAACTAATGAAAAACTGTTTTTT. The V call is TRBV9, the J call TRBJ1-4; a weak D match, TRBD1 (5 bases). Germline-derived CDR1 and CDR2 are SGDLS and YYNGEE. CDR3 length: 15 amino acids. V lost 3 bases and J lost 0, with 9 bases in between.